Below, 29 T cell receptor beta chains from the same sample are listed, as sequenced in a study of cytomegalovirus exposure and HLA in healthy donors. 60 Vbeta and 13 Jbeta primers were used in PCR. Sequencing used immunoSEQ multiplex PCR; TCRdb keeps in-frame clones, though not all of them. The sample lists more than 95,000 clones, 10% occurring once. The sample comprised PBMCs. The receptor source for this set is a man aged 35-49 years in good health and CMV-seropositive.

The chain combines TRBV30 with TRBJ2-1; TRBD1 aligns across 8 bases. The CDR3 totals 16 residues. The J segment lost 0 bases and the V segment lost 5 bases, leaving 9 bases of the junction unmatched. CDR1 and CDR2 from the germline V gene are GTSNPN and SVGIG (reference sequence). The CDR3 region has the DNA TGTGCCTGGGACAGACAGGGGTGGGGCTCCTACAATGAGCAGTTCTTC. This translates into CAWDRQGWGSYNEQFF.

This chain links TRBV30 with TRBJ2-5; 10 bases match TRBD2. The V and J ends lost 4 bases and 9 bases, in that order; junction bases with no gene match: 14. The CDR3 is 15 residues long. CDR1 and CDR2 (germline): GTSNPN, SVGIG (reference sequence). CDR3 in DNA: TGTGCCTGGACGATATCCAAAAGCGGGAGGGCCCCCCAGTACTTC. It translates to CAWTISKSGRAPQYF.

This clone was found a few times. CDR3 coding DNA: TGTGCCAGCAGTGGGACAGGGCCGCGCTATGGCTACACCTTC. This translates into CASSGTGPRYGYTF. The chain combines TRBV2 with TRBJ1-2; 8 bases align to TRBD1. The CDR3 has 14 amino acids. After removal of 4 bases from V and 4 bases from J, the junction contained 5 bases not matched to a gene. The V gene's germline CDR1 is SNHLY and CDR2 FYNNEI.

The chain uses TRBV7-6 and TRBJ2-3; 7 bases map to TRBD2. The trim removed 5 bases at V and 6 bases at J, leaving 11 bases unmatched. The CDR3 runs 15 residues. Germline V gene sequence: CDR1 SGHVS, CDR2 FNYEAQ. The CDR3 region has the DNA TGTGCCAGCAGCCCCCTAGCGGTTAGGGCGGATACGCAGTATTTT. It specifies CASSPLAVRADTQYF. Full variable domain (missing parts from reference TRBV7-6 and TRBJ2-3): GAGVSQSPRYKVTKRGQDVALRCDPISGHVSLYWYRQALGQGPEFLTYFNYEAQQDKSGLPNDRFSAERPEGSISTLTIQRTEQRDSAMYRCASSPLAVRADTQYFGPGTRLTVL.

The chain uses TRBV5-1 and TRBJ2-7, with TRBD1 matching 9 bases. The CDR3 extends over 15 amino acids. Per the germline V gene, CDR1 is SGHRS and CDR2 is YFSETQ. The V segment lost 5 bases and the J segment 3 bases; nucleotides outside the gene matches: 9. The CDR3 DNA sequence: TGCGCCAGCAGATCGGTACACAGGGGGCGCTACGAGCAGTACTTC. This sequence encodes CASRSVHRGRYEQYF. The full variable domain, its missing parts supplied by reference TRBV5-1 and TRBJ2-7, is KAGVTQTPRYLIKTRGQQVTLSCSPISGHRSVSWYQQTPGQGLQFLFEYFSETQRNKGNFPGRFSGRQFSNSRSEMNVSTLELGDSALYLCASRSVHRGRYEQYFGPGTRLTVT.

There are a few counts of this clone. In nucleotides, the CDR3 is TGTGCCAGCAGGACCGGGGGGCCTGGAAACACCATATATTTT. This encodes CASRTGGPGNTIYF. V is TRBV27 and J is TRBJ1-3; possible D gene TRBD1, 6 bases. Trimming shortened V by 6 bases and J by 2 bases, and 11 bases separated the two germline ends. The CDR3 has 14 residues. CDR1 and CDR2 (germline): MNHEY, SMNVEV (reference sequence).

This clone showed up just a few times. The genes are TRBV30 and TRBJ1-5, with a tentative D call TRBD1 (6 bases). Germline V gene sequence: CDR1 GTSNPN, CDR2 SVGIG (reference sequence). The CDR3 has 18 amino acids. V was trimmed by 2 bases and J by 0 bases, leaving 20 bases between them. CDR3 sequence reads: CAWSPDRPVLYSNQPQHF. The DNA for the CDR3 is TGTGCCTGGAGTCCCGACAGGCCAGTCCTTTATAGCAATCAGCCCCAGCATTTT.

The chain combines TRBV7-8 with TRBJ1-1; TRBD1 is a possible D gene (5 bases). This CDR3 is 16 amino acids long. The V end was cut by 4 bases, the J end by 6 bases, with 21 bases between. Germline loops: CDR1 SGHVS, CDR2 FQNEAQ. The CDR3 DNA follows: TGTGCCAGCAGCTCCTCAGGTTGGGGGGGAAACGCTGAAGCTTTCTTT. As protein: CASSSSGWGGNAEAFF.

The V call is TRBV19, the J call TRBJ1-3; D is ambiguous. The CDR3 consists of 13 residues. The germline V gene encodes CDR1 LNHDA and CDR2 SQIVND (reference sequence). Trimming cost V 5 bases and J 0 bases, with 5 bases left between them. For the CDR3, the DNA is TGTGCCAGTAGTCCATCCTCTGGAAACACCATATATTTT. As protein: CASSPSSGNTIYF.

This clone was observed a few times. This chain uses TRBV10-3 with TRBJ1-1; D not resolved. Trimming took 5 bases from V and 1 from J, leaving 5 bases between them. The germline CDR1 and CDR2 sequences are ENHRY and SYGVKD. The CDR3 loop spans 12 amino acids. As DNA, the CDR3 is TGTGCCATCAGTTCAGAGAACACTGAAGCTTTCTTT. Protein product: CAISSENTEAFF.

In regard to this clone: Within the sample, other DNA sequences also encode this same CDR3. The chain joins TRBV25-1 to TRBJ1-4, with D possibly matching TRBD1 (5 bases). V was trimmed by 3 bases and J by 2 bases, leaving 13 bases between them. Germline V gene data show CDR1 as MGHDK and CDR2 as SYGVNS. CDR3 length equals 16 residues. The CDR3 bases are TGTGCCAGCAGTGATGGAAGGGGTAGGACTAATGAAAAACTGTTTTTT. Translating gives CASSDGRGRTNEKLFF.

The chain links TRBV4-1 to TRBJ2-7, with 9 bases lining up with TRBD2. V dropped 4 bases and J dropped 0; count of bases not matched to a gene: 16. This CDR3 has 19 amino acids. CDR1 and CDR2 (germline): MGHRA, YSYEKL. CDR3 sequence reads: CASSLSHSASSGISYEQYF. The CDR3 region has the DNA TGCGCCAGCAGCCTTTCCCACTCGGCCTCTAGCGGGATCTCCTACGAGCAGTACTTC.

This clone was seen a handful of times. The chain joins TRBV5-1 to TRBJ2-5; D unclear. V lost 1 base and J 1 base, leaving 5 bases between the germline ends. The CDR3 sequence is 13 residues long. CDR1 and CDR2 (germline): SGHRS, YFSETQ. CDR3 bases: TGCGCCAGCAGCTTGTACAGCCAAGAGACCCAGTACTTC. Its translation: CASSLYSQETQYF.

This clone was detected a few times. This chain's CDR3 is CASSGQGRNTEAFF. DNA for the CDR3: TGTGCCAGTAGCGGACAGGGGCGGAACACTGAAGCTTTCTTT. The chain joins TRBV19 to TRBJ1-1, with 9 bases lining up with TRBD1. The CDR3 is 14 amino acids. Germline assignment: CDR1 LNHDA and CDR2 SQIVND (reference sequence). Unmatched junction bases numbered 3, after V lost 6 bases and J lost 1 base. Supplemented by reference TRBV19 and TRBJ1-1, the full variable domain reads DGGITQSPKYLFRKEGQNVTLSCEQNLNHDAMYWYRQDPGQGLRLIYYSQIVNDFQKGDIAEGYSVSREKKESFPLTVTSAQKNPTAFYLCASSGQGRNTEAFFGQGTRLTVV.

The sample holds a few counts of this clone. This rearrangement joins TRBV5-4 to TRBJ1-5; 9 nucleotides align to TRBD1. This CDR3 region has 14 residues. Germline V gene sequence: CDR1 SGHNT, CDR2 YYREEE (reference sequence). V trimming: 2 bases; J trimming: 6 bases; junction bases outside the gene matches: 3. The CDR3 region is CASSLQGATQPQHF. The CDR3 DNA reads TGTGCCAGCAGCTTACAGGGGGCAACTCAGCCCCAGCATTTT.

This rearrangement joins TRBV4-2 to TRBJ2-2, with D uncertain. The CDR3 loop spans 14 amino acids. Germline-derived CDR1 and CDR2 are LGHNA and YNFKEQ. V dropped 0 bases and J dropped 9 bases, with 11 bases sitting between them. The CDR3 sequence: CASSQDRWARELFF. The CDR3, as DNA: TGTGCCAGCAGCCAAGATAGGTGGGCCCGGGAGCTGTTTTTT.

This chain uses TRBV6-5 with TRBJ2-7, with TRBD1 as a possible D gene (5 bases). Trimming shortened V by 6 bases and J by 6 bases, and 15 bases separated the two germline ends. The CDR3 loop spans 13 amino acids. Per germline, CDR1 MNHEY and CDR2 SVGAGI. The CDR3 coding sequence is TGTGCCAGCAGACCCTCTAATAGGGGCGAGCAGTACTTC. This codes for CASRPSNRGEQYF.

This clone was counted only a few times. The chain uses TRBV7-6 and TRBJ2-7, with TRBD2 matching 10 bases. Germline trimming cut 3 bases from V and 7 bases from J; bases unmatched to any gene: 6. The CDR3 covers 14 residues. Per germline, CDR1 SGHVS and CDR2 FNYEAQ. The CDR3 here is CASSLSAGGPEQYF. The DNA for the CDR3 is TGTGCCAGCAGCTTGTCAGCGGGAGGGCCGGAGCAGTACTTC.

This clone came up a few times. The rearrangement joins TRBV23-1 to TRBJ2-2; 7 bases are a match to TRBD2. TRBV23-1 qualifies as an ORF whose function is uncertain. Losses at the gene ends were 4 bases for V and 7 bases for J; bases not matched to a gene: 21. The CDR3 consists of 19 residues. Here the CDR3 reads CASSRSGGGRSGNGGELFF. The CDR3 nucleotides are TGCGCCAGCAGTCGGAGCGGTGGCGGGAGATCGGGGAACGGCGGGGAGCTGTTTTTT.

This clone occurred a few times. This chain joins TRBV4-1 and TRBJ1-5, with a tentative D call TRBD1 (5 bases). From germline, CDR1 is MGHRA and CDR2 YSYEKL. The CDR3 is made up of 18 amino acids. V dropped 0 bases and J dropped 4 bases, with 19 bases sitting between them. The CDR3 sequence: CASSQDFSLSGTNQPQHF. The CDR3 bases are TGCGCCAGCAGCCAAGATTTTTCCCTTTCGGGGACTAATCAGCCCCAGCATTTT.

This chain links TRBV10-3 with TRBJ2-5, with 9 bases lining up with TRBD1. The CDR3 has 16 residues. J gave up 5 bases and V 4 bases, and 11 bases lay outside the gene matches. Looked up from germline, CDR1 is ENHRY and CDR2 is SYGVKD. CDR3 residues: CAISGPVQGAMETQYF. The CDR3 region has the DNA TGTGCCATCAGTGGCCCCGTACAGGGGGCGATGGAGACCCAGTACTTC.

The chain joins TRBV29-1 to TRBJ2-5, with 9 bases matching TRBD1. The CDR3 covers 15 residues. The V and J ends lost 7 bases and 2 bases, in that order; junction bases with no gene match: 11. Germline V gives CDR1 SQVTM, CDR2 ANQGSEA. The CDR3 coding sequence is TGCAGCGCGCGACCCGGGACAGGGAGACAAGAGACCCAGTACTTC. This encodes CSARPGTGRQETQYF.

The CDR3 nucleotides are TGCGCCAGCAGCCAAGGAACAGGGATCCCCACTGAAGCTTTCTTT. The encoded protein is CASSQGTGIPTEAFF. This rearrangement joins TRBV4-1 to TRBJ1-1; D is perhaps TRBD1 (6 bases). The CDR3 is made up of 15 amino acids. The germline V gene has CDR1 MGHRA and CDR2 YSYEKL. Deletions cut 1 base from V and 4 bases from J, with 13 bases between.

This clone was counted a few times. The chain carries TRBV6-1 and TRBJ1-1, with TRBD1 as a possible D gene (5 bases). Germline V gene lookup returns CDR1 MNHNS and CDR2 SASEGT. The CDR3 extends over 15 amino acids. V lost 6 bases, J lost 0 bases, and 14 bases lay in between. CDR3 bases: TGTGCCAGCAGACTTAACAGGCAAATGAACACTGAAGCTTTCTTT. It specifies CASRLNRQMNTEAFF.

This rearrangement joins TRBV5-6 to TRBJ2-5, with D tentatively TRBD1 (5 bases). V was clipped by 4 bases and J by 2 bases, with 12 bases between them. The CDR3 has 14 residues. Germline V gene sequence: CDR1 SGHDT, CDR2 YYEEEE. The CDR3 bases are TGTGCCAGCAGCCGTCTGGACAAACAAGAGACCCAGTACTTC. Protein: CASSRLDKQETQYF.

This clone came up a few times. The CDR3 is CASAKGRNTEAFF. As DNA, the CDR3 is TGTGCCAGTGCAAAAGGGAGGAACACTGAAGCTTTCTTT. The V call is TRBV19, the J call TRBJ1-1; D remains unclear. Germline V gene data show CDR1 as LNHDA and CDR2 as SQIVND (reference sequence). The CDR3 spans 13 residues. V was pared by 8 bases and J by 1 base, with 11 bases between.

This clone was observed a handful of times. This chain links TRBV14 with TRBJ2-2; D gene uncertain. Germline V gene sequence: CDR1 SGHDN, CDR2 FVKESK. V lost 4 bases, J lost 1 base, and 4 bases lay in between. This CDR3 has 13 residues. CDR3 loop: CASSLMNTGELFF. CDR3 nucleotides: TGTGCCAGCAGCCTTATGAACACCGGGGAGCTGTTTTTT.

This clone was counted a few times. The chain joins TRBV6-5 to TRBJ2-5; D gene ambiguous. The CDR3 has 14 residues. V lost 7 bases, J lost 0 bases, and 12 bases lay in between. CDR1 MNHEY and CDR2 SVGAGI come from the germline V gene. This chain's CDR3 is CASKKLGYQETQYF. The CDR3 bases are TGTGCCAGCAAAAAACTCGGGTACCAAGAGACCCAGTACTTC.

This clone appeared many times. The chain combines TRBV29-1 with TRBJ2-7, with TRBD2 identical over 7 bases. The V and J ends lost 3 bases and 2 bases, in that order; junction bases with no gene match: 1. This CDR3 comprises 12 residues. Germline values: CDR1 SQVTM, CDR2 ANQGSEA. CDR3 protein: CSVDGGTYEQYF. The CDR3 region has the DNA TGCAGCGTTGACGGGGGGACCTACGAGCAGTACTTC.